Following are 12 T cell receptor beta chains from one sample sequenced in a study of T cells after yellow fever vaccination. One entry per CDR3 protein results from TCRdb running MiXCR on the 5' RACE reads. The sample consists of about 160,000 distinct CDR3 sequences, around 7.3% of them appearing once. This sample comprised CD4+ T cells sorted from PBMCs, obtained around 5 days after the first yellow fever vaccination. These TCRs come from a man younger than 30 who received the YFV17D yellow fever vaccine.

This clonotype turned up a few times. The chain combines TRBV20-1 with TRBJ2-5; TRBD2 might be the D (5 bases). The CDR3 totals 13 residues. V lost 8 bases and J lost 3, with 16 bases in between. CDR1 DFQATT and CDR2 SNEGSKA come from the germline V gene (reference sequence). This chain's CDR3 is CSPVSGVEETQYF. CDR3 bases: TGCAGTCCCGTTTCCGGGGTTGAAGAGACCCAGTACTTC.

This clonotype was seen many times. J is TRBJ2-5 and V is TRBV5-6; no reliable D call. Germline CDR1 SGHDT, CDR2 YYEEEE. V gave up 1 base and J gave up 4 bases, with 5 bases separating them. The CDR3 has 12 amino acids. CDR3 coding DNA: TGTGCCAGCAGCTTGTTCACAGAGACCCAGTACTTC. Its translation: CASSLFTETQYF. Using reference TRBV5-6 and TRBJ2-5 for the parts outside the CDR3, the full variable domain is DAGVTQSPTHLIKTRGQQVTLRCSPKSGHDTVSWYQQALGQGPQFIFQYYEEEERQRGNFPDRFSGHQFPNYSSELNVNALLLGDSALYLCASSLFTETQYFGPGTRLLVL.

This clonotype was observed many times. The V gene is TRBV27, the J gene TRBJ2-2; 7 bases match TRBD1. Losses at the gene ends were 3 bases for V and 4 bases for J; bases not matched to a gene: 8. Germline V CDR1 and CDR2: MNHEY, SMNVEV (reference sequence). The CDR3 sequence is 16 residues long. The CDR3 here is CASSFRDRASTGELFF. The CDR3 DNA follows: TGTGCCAGCAGTTTCAGAGACAGGGCGAGCACCGGGGAGCTGTTTTTT.

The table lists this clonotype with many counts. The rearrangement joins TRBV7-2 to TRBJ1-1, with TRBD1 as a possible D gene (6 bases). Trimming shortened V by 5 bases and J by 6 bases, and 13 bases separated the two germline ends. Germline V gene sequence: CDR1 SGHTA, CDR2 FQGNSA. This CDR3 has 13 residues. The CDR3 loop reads CASSPPGEAEAFF. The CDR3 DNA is TGTGCCAGCAGCCCTCCAGGGGAGGCTGAAGCTTTCTTT.

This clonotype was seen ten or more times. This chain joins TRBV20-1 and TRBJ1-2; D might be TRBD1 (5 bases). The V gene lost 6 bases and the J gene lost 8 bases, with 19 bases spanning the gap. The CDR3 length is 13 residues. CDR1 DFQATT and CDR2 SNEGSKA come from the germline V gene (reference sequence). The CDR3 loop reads CSATRDEWGGYTF. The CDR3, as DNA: TGCAGTGCGACTCGGGACGAGTGGGGAGGCTACACCTTC.

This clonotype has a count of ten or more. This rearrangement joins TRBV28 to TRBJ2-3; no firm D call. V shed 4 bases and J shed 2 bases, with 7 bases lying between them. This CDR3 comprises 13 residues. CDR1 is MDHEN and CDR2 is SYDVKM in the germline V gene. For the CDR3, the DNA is TGTGCCAGCAGTTCCGGGTTCACAGATACGCAGTATTTT. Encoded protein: CASSSGFTDTQYF.

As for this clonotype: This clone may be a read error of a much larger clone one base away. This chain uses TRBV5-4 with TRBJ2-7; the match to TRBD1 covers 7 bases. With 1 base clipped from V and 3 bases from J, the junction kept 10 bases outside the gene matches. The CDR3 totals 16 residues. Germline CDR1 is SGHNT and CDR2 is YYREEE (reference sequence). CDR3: CASSLSADRRDYEQYF. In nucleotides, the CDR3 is TGTGCCAGCAGCTTGTCCGCGGACAGGCGAGACTACGAGCAGTACTTC.

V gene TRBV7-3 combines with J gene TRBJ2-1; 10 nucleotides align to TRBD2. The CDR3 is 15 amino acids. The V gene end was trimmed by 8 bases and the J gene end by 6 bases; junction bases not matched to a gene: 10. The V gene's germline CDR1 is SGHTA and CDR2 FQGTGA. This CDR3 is CASSFQRGGRNEQFF. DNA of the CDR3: TGTGCCAGCTCGTTCCAGCGGGGGGGCCGCAATGAGCAGTTCTTC.

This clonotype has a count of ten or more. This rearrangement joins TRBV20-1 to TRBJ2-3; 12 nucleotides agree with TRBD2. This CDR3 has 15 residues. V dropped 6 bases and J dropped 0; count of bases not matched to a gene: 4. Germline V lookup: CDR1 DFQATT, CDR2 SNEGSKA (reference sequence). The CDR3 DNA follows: TGCAGTGCCACTCTAGCGGGGGGGAGCACAGATACGCAGTATTTT. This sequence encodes CSATLAGGSTDTQYF.

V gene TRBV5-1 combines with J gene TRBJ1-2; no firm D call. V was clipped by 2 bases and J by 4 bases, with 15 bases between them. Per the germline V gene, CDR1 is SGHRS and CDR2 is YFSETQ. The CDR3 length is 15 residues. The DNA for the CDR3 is TGCGCCAGCAGCTTTGAGGGCACCGGTGTCTATGGCTACACCTTC. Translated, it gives CASSFEGTGVYGYTF.

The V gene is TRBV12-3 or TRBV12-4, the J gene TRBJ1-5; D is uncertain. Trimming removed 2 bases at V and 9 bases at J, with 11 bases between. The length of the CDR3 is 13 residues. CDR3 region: CASSLSRGGPQHF. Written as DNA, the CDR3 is TGTGCCAGCAGTTTAAGCCGGGGAGGGCCCCAGCATTTT.

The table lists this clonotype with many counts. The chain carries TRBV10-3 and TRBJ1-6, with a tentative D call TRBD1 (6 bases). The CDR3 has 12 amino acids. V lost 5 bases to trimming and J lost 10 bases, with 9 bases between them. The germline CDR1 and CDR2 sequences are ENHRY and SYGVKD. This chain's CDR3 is CAISSGDSPLHF. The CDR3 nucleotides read TGTGCCATCAGTTCAGGGGACTCACCCCTCCACTTT.